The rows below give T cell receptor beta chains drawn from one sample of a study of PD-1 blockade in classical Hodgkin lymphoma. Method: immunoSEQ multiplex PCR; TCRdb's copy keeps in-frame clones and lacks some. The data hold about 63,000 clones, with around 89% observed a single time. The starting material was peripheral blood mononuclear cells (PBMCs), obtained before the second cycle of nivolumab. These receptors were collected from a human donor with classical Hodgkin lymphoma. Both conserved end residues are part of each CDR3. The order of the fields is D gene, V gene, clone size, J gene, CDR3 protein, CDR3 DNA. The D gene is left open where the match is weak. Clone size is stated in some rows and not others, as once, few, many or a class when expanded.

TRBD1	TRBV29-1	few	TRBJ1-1	CSAQGAFTEAFF	TGCAGCGCCCAGGGGGCGTTCACTGAAGCTTTCTTT
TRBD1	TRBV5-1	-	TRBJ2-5	CASNPQGQTQETQYF	TGCGCCAGCAACCCTCAGGGACAGACCCAAGAGACCCAGTACTTC
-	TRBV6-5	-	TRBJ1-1	CASSTGITEAFF	TGTGCCAGCAGTACCGGGATCACTGAAGCTTTCTTT
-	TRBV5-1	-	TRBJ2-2	CASSSDSTGEPFF	TGCGCCAGCAGCTCGGACAGTACCGGGGAGCCGTTTTTT
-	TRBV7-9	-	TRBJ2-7	CASSLVGDSSYEQYF	TGTGCCAGCAGCTTAGTTGGAGACAGCTCCTACGAGCAGTACTTC
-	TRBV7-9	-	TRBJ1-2	CASSLLGTPNYGYTF	TGTGCCAGCAGCTTATTGGGAACCCCTAACTATGGCTACACCTTC
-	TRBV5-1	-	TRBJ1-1	CASSPTPDGLNTEAFF	TGCGCCAGCAGCCCAACCCCTGACGGATTAAACACTGAAGCTTTCTTT
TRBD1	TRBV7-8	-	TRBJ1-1	CASSFAGTGLNTEAFF	TGTGCCAGCAGCTTCGCCGGGACAGGACTGAACACTGAAGCTTTCTTT
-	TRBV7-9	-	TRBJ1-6	CASGPSTGTNSPLHF	TGTGCCAGCGGGCCTTCGACAGGCACGAATTCACCCCTCCACTTT
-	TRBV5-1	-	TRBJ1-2	CASSPDGTYGYTF	TGCGCCAGCAGCCCTGACGGTACCTATGGCTACACCTTC
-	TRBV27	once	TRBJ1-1	CASKLGVGTEAFF	TGTGCCAGCAAATTAGGGGTGGGCACTGAAGCTTTCTTT